This T cell receptor beta chain stems from a study of neoadjuvant anti-PD-1 for oral cavity cancer. Sequencing used immunoSEQ multiplex PCR; TCRdb keeps in-frame clones, though not all of them. The sample records 60,000 to 75,000 clones, around 80% being singletons. Sample: PBMCs, taken before nivolumab (anti-PD-1) treatment. The TCR originated in a person between 35 and 79 years old with oral cavity squamous cell carcinoma.

CDR3 nucleotide sequence: TGCGCCAGCAGCCAAGGGACAATCGCGAACACCGGGGAGCTGTTTTTT. Translation gives CASSQGTIANTGELFF. The chain links TRBV4-1 to TRBJ2-2, with a weak D call TRBD1 (5 bases). The V gene lost 1 base and the J gene lost 0 bases, with 9 bases spanning the gap. CDR1 and CDR2 (germline): MGHRA, YSYEKL. This CDR3 is 16 amino acids long.